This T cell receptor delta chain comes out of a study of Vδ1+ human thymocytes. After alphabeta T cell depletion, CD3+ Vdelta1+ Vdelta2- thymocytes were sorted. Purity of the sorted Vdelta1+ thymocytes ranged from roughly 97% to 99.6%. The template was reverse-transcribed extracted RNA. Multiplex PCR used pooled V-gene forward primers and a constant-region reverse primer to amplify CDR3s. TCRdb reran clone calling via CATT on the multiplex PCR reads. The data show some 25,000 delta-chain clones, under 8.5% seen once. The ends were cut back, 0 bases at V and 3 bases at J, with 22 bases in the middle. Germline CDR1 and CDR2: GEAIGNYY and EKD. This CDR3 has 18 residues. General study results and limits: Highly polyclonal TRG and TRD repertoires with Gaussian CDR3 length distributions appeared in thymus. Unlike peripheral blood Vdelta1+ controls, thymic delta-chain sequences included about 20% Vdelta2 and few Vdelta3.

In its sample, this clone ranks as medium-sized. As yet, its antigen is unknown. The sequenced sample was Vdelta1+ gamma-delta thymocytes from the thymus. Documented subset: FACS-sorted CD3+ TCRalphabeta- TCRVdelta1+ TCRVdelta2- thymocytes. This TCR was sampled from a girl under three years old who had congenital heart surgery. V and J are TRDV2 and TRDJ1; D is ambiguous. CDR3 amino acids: CACDTVGSNSVVPDKLIF. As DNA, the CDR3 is TGTGCCTGTGACACCGTAGGGTCCAACTCGGTAGTCCCCGATAAACTCATCTTT.